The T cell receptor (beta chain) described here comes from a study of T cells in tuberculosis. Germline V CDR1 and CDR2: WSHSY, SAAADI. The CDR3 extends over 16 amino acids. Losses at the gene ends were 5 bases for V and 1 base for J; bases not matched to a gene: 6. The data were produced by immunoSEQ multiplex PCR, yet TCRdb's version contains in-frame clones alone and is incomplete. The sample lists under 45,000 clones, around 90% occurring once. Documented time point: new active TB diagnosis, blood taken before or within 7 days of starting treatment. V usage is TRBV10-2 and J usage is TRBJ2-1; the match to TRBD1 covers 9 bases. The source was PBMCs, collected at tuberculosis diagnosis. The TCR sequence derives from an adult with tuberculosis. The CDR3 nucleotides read TGCGCCAGCAGTTCGTCCGGGACAGGGTCCTACAATGAGCAGTTCTTC. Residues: CASSSSGTGSYNEQFF.